This T cell receptor beta chain was captured by sequencing in a study of shared clonotypes between healthy human individuals. For the study at large: CD4 naive and memory got three plates each, CD8 naive two, CD8 memory one. Study conclusions and caveats: Non-shared clonotypes were found to have lower generation probabilities than the clonotypes that were shared by all four of the sorted-subset donors. Memory subsets generally showed smaller estimated richness than naive subsets did.

For each subset, genomic DNA was distributed in equal portions over several immunoSEQ plates. The protocol was immunoSEQ multiplex PCR, while the TCRdb copy is restricted to in-frame clones and leaves out a portion. The sample has about 2 million clones; less than 95% are singletons. Naive CD8 isolation took CD45RO-negative cells positively selected for CCR7 and excluded terminally differentiated effector memory CD45RA+ cells. Note on this clone: What it binds is not known. Additional DNA sequences in this sample encode the identical CDR3.

Sequencing input: naive CD8+ T cells sorted from blood. This sequence originates from a man aged 18 to 29 in good health.

CDR3 sequence reads: CASSVTGGTEAFF. For the CDR3, the DNA is TGTGCCAGCAGTGTAACAGGAGGCACTGAAGCTTTCTTT. This rearrangement joins TRBV9 to TRBJ1-1, with a tentative D call TRBD1 (5 bases). The CDR3 is 13 residues long. V was pared by 5 bases and J by 4 bases, with 12 bases between. Germline CDR1 SGDLS, CDR2 YYNGEE.